This T cell receptor (beta chain) was recorded in a study of T cell responses to AZD1222 COVID-19 vaccine. Germline CDR1 reads SGHVS; CDR2 reads FQNEAQ. V lost 3 bases, J lost 2 bases, and 9 bases lay in between. The CDR3 runs to 14 residues. Of note for this clone: As yet, its antigen is unknown.

Notes on the study in general: Mostly white British, mostly female donors; authors suggested clonal diversity may be underestimated. The study reported that nearly half of spike-specific TCRs target unmutated variant regions. Spike-specific TCR breadth rose after two AZD1222 doses, and depth rose as well. Repertoires were obtained solely post-peak T cell response.

Measured with immunoSEQ multiplex PCR; TCRdb has only the in-frame clones, and not every one. Of 20,000 to 25,000 clones in the sample, approximately 82% were seen once. The chain links TRBV7-8 to TRBJ2-3; no reliable D call. The clonotype originates from an adult in good health. Here the sequenced sample was peripheral blood, taken on day 0 of AZD1222 vaccination. The CDR3 loop is CASSLGLDTDTQYF. The CDR3 DNA sequence: TGTGCCAGCAGCTTGGGTTTAGACACAGATACGCAGTATTTT. The whole variable domain, remainder taken from reference TRBV7-8 and TRBJ2-3, is GAGVSQSPRYKVAKRGQDVALRCDPISGHVSLFWYQQALGQGPEFLTYFQNEAQLDKSGLPSDRFFAERPEGSVSTLKIQRTQQEDSAVYLCASSLGLDTDTQYFGPGTRLTVL.